This T cell receptor beta chain is drawn from a study of cytomegalovirus exposure and HLA in healthy donors. Germline values: CDR1 SQVTM, CDR2 ANQGSEA. The CDR3 is 16 amino acids. Trimming cost V 2 bases and J 1 base, with 15 bases left between them. Sequenced by immunoSEQ multiplex PCR; TCRdb stores in-frame clones only, minus some. The sample lists some 200,000 clones, around nine tenths seen once, with roughly 1% in the top ten. About this clone: Antigen unknown.

Whole-study findings and limits: It was reportedly the case that the classifier diagnosed cytomegalovirus status with high specificity and sensitivity. The study flagged roughly 150 TCR beta chains as cytomegalovirus-associated.

The chain has TRBV29-1 and TRBJ2-1, with D maybe TRBD1 (5 bases). The sequence was obtained from a woman between 18 and 29 years old in good health and CMV-seronegative. The specimen was PBMCs. Here the CDR3 DNA reads TGCAGCGTTGAAAGGGTTCAGGGTGGGTCCTACAATGAGCAGTTCTTC. This gives the protein CSVERVQGGSYNEQFF.